The clone carrying this TCR beta chain has just one count. Its antigen is currently unknown. V shed 3 bases and J shed 0 bases, with 14 bases lying between them. The CDR3 runs to 15 residues. Germline values: CDR1 DFQATT, CDR2 SNEGSKA (reference sequence). This entry belongs to a study of blood T cells in healthy people across ages. General study results and limits: Investigators treated diversity estimates from one million T cells as underestimates. Possibly confounding the expanded clonotype changes was the fact that donor CMV status was unknown.

The individuals who served as donors were healthy Caucasians living in Russia, aged roughly 6 to 100. Together with a sample-barcoded 5' primer, a J-beta primer mix was included in a second PCR lasting roughly 6 to 12 cycles. Tags on each cDNA molecule came from a template-switch adaptor with 12 random nucleotides. TCRdb processed the 5' RACE reads anew with MiXCR; each CDR3 protein has one entry. This sample has roughly 700,000 distinct CDR3 sequences, with more than 40% found just once. Sequenced: blood. The TCR originated in a woman aged 55-69 years in good health. V gene TRBV20-1 combines with J gene TRBJ1-1; D gene ambiguous. CDR3 coding DNA: TGCAGTGCTAGGGCTCTTGGCAGCCTGAACACTGAAGCTTTCTTT. Its translation: CSARALGSLNTEAFF.